These T cell receptor beta chains were read from a single sample in a study of patients with pleural tuberculosis. TCRdb called the reads again in MiXCR, with one record for every CDR3 protein. The repertoire holds around 50,000 distinct CDR3 sequences, with about 7.9% as singletons. The source of these receptors is a human donor with pleural tuberculosis. The CDR3 runs from the conserved cysteine through the conserved F or W. The D gene is left open where the match is weak. Expanded clones get a size class; other rows say once, few or many, or leave the size out.

V: TRBV28; D: TRBD2; size: many; J: TRBJ2-7; DNA: TGTGCCAGCAGTCCTGGACTAGCTATCTACGAGCAGTACTTC; CDR3: CASSPGLAIYEQYF
V: TRBV3-1; D: TRBD2; size: many; J: TRBJ2-3; DNA: TGTGCCAGCAGCCAAAAGCTAGCGGGCACAGATACGCAGTATTTT; CDR3: CASSQKLAGTDTQYF
V: TRBV13; D: TRBD2; size: -; J: TRBJ2-5; DNA: TGTGCCAGCAGCCCATGGGCTAGCGGGGGCCAAGAGACCCAGTACTTC; CDR3: CASSPWASGGQETQYF
V: TRBV6-2/TRBV6-3; D: TRBD2; size: many; J: TRBJ2-3; DNA: TGTGCCAGCAATTACTCGGCGGCGGGAGCGGAGACAGATACGCAGTATTTT; CDR3: CASNYSAAGAETDTQYF
V: TRBV12-3/TRBV12-4; D: -; size: many; J: TRBJ2-1; DNA: TGTGCCAGCAGTTTTACGGGGTCCTACAATGAGCAGTTCTTC; CDR3: CASSFTGSYNEQFF
V: TRBV6-5; D: -; size: many; J: TRBJ2-7; DNA: TGTGCCAGCAGTTACTTGTATTTCCACGAGCAGTACTTC; CDR3: CASSYLYFHEQYF
V: TRBV28; D: TRBD1; size: many; J: TRBJ2-1; DNA: TGTGCCAGCAGTCTATACCAGGGGGCGGGGAATGAGCAGTTCTTC; CDR3: CASSLYQGAGNEQFF
V: TRBV7-8; D: -; size: many; J: TRBJ1-1; DNA: TGTGCCAGCAGCTTAGCGCGGGACCATGGAGCTTTCTTT; CDR3: CASSLARDHGAFF
V: TRBV20-1; D: -; size: many; J: TRBJ2-7; DNA: TGCAGTGCTAGAGGACTAACCTACGAGCAGTACTTC; CDR3: CSARGLTYEQYF
V: TRBV5-1; D: TRBD2; size: few; J: TRBJ2-3; DNA: TGCGCCAGCAGCCCCATCCCGGGACTAGCGGGAGATACGCAGTATTTT; CDR3: CASSPIPGLAGDTQYF